Here is one T cell receptor beta chain with its context. Antigen unknown. Method: immunoSEQ multiplex PCR; TCRdb's copy keeps in-frame clones and lacks some. The table shows roughly 34,000 clones, with approximately 90% occurring only once. The sample comes from a study of a mutant IDH1 vaccine in newly diagnosed glioma. The wider study: The week-35 safety follow-up was V12, and the week-47 study end was V13.

Time point indicated: week 47, end of study. Every vaccine dose comprised 300 ug of mutant IDH1 20-mer peptide plus topical imiquimod. This specimen was PBMCs, taken from a glioma patient whose treatment included an IDH1 peptide vaccine. This receptor was obtained from a woman between 35 and 50 years old with glioma.

The CDR3 nucleotides are TGTGCCAGCTCACCTCCCGGGACAGCGGTCCACGAGCAGTACTTC. Its protein product is CASSPPGTAVHEQYF. The chain is built from TRBV18 and TRBJ2-7; TRBD1 matches at 7 bases. This CDR3 spans 15 amino acids. The V and J ends lost 3 bases and 5 bases, in that order; junction bases with no gene match: 10. CDR1 and CDR2 (germline): KGHSH, LQKENI.